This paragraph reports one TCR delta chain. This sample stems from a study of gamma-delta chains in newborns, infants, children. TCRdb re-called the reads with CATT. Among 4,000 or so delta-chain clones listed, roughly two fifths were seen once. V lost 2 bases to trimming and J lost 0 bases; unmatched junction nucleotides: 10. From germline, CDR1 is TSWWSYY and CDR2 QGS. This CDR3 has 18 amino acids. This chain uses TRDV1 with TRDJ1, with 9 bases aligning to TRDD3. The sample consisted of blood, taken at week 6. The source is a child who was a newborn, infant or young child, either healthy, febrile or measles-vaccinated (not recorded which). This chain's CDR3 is CALGETLTGGLYTDKLIF. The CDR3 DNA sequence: TGTGCTCTTGGGGAAACTTTAACTGGGGGACTGTACACCGATAAACTCATCTTT.